The 30 T cell receptor beta chains in this list originate from one sample, sequenced in a study of T cell responses to AZD1222 COVID-19 vaccine. Repertoires were generated with immunoSEQ multiplex PCR, while TCRdb's copy carries only in-frame clones and drops some. The data show some 170,000 clones, around 90% seen once. This specimen consisted of peripheral blood, obtained on day 0 of AZD1222 vaccination. The receptors come from an adult in good health.

This clone was observed at least ten times. The chain recombines TRBV9 with TRBJ2-7; the D gene is possibly TRBD2 (6 bases). V lost 4 bases, J lost 6 bases, and 23 bases lay in between. This CDR3 has 16 amino acids. CDR1 is SGDLS and CDR2 is YYNGEE in the germline V gene. Written as DNA, the CDR3 is TGTGCCAGCAGCCCTTTAGGGGCGGGACTCCCTCTCGAGCAGTACTTC. Protein product: CASSPLGAGLPLEQYF.

Of note for this clone: This CDR3 is missing its conserved last phenylalanine or tryptophan, likely due to a read error. The DNA is omitted, as the CDR3 cannot be located on it reliably, and the CDR3 follows TCRdb's listing. The chain is built from TRBV5-6 and TRBJ1-2; the table's D call TRBD1 went unverified against the DNA. The CDR3 region is 15 residues in length, termini included. In germline, CDR1 is SGHDT, CDR2 YYEEEE. The CDR3 here is CASSSAARAQLLVFG.

The chain couples TRBV10-2 to TRBJ1-5; TRBD1 matches 9 bases. Losses at the gene ends were 4 bases for V and 4 bases for J; bases not matched to a gene: 8. Germline V gene data show CDR1 as WSHSY and CDR2 as SAAADI. The CDR3 spans 16 residues. The CDR3 DNA follows: TGCGCCAGCAGTGCGATGGACAGGGGAAAAAATCAGCCCCAGCATTTT. Its translation: CASSAMDRGKNQPQHF.

This rearrangement joins TRBV6-5 to TRBJ1-1; D gene unclear. Germline assignment: CDR1 MNHEY and CDR2 SVGAGI. The CDR3 loop spans 13 amino acids. Trimming cost V 7 bases and J 4 bases, with 13 bases left between them. The DNA for the CDR3 is TGTGCCAGCAACCCCTTATTGAGCACTGAAGCTTTCTTT. It yields the protein CASNPLLSTEAFF.

The chain uses TRBV19 and TRBJ1-2; 7 bases align to TRBD1. V gave up 10 bases and J gave up 5 bases; unmatched junction bases: 10. The CDR3 totals 13 residues. The germline gives CDR1 LNHDA, CDR2 SQIVND (reference sequence). CDR3 nucleotide sequence: TGTGCCACCAACCGACAGGGAACGTATGGCTACACCTTC. Translation: CATNRQGTYGYTF. Using reference TRBV19 and TRBJ1-2 for the parts outside the CDR3, the full variable domain is DGGITQSPKYLFRKEGQNVTLSCEQNLNHDAMYWYRQDPGQGLRLIYYSQIVNDFQKGDIAEGYSVSREKKESFPLTVTSAQKNPTAFYLCATNRQGTYGYTFGSGTRLTVV.

This clone came up once. J is TRBJ1-2 and V is TRBV6-5; 7 bases fit TRBD1. The CDR3 runs to 14 residues. Unmatched junction bases numbered 7, after V lost 5 bases and J lost 4 bases. CDR1 MNHEY and CDR2 SVGAGI come from the germline V gene. The CDR3 DNA sequence: TGTGCCAGCAGTCCATTCGACAGGGTCTATGGCTACACCTTC. Amino acids: CASSPFDRVYGYTF.

The gene calls are TRBV4-1 and TRBJ1-1; D gene ambiguous. The germline V gene has CDR1 MGHRA and CDR2 YSYEKL. This CDR3 spans 14 amino acids. Trimming took off 4 bases at V and 1 base at J, with 10 bases between the two ends. DNA for the CDR3: TGCGCCAGCAGCCTAAGCCCCGGGAACACTGAAGCTTTCTTT. Translating gives CASSLSPGNTEAFF.

V gene TRBV4-3 combines with J gene TRBJ2-1, with unresolved D. With 0 bases removed from V and 7 bases from J, the gap between germline ends came to 10 bases. This CDR3 has 14 amino acids. From germline, CDR1 is LGHNA and CDR2 YSLEER. The CDR3 DNA sequence: TGCGCCAGCAGCCAAGAGTTATCACGGAATGAGCAGTTCTTC. Residues: CASSQELSRNEQFF.

The V call is TRBV5-1, the J call TRBJ2-5, with no clear D. This CDR3 comprises 14 residues. With 4 bases removed from V and 3 bases from J, the gap between germline ends came to 13 bases. The germline V gene encodes CDR1 SGHRS and CDR2 YFSETQ. The DNA of the CDR3 is TGCGCCAGCAGCGGTGGCAGTAGGGAAGAGACCCAGTACTTC. Translated: CASSGGSREETQYF.

The rearrangement uses TRBV30 and TRBJ1-1; unclear D gene. The germline CDR1 and CDR2 sequences are GTSNPN and SVGIG (reference sequence). The CDR3 is made up of 14 amino acids. Trimming removed 7 bases at V and 1 base at J, with 16 bases between. The CDR3 region is CASSHGHTNTEAFF. The DNA of the CDR3 is TGTGCCTCCAGTCACGGGCACACGAACACTGAAGCTTTCTTT.

The CDR3 reads CASSPPNLLAGGPNSYNEQFF. The CDR3 DNA sequence: TGTGCCAGCAGCCCCCCAAACCTTCTAGCGGGGGGCCCTAACTCCTACAATGAGCAGTTCTTC. The chain has TRBV13 and TRBJ2-1; TRBD2 aligns across 11 bases. The CDR3 contains 21 residues. Germline CDR1 is PRHDT and CDR2 is FYEKMQ (reference sequence). Unmatched junction bases numbered 18, after V lost 5 bases and J lost 0 bases.

The rearrangement links TRBV7-9 to TRBJ1-6; D is ambiguous. The CDR3 spans 13 residues. Germline V gene sequence: CDR1 SEHNR, CDR2 FQNEAQ (reference sequence). The V end was cut by 2 bases, the J end by 7 bases, with 6 bases between. The CDR3 loop reads CASSLRPNSPLHF. In DNA form, the CDR3 reads TGTGCCAGCAGCTTAAGGCCAAATTCACCCCTCCACTTT.

This clone appeared a single time. The chain couples TRBV19 to TRBJ1-4; D may be TRBD1 (5 bases). CDR3 length: 16 residues. Germline CDR1 is LNHDA and CDR2 is SQIVND (reference sequence). The ends were cut back, 5 bases at V and 7 bases at J, with 20 bases in the middle. CDR3 sequence: CASSFQGRQRGEKLFF. The CDR3 coding sequence is TGTGCCAGTAGTTTCCAAGGCAGGCAGAGGGGTGAAAAACTGTTTTTT.

The rearrangement joins TRBV18 to TRBJ1-1; no clear D. Germline CDR1 KGHSH, CDR2 LQKENI. The CDR3 has 12 residues. The V end was cut by 3 bases, the J end by 7 bases, with 9 bases between. The CDR3 here is CASSPIGDEAFF. The DNA for the CDR3 is TGTGCCAGCTCACCTATCGGAGATGAAGCTTTCTTT.

This sequence joins TRBV5-8 and TRBJ2-7; D call uncertain. The germline V gene has CDR1 SGHTS and CDR2 YDEGEE. Trimming removed 2 bases at V and 4 bases at J, with 7 bases between. CDR3 length: 12 amino acids. CDR3 in amino acids: CASSLAVYEQYF. Here the CDR3 DNA reads TGTGCCAGCAGCTTAGCCGTTTACGAGCAGTACTTC.

The chain couples TRBV29-1 to TRBJ2-5, with D possibly TRBD2 on 6 matching bases. The CDR3 is made up of 12 amino acids. V was trimmed by 4 bases and J by 7 bases, leaving 13 bases between them. Germline lookup yields CDR1 SQVTM and CDR2 ANQGSEA. The DNA of the CDR3 is TGCAGCGTTGTTGGAGGGGTGGGGACCCAGTACTTC. This encodes CSVVGGVGTQYF.

This chain connects TRBV6-5 to TRBJ1-5; 9 bases align to TRBD1. With V trimmed by 6 bases and J by 1 base, 4 bases remained unmatched. The CDR3 sequence is 15 residues long. Germline V gene data show CDR1 as MNHEY and CDR2 as SVGAGI. Written as DNA, the CDR3 is TGTGCCAGCAGGGGGACAGGGTCAAGCAATCAGCCCCAGCATTTT. Translating it yields CASRGTGSSNQPQHF.

The genes are TRBV14 and TRBJ1-1; 8 nucleotides line up with TRBD1. The V segment lost 2 bases and the J segment 8 bases; nucleotides outside the gene matches: 4. CDR1 SGHDN and CDR2 FVKESK come from the germline V gene. The CDR3 spans 13 residues. The CDR3 is CASSQKRTGEAFF. The CDR3, as DNA: TGTGCCAGCAGCCAAAAGAGGACAGGGGAAGCTTTCTTT. Full variable domain (remainder filled in from reference TRBV14 and TRBJ1-1): EAGVTQFPSHSVIEKGQTVTLRCDPISGHDNLYWYRRVMGKEIKFLLHFVKESKQDESGMPNNRFLAERTGGTYSTLKVQPAELEDSGVYFCASSQKRTGEAFFGQGTRLTVV.

There are a few counts of this clone. The chain carries TRBV4-3 and TRBJ2-1; D is unclear. Germline V gives CDR1 LGHNA, CDR2 YSLEER. V was shortened by 4 bases and J by 7 bases, with 14 bases between the two germline ends. The CDR3 contains 14 residues. CDR3 region: CASSPTLLGNEQFF. The CDR3, as DNA: TGCGCCAGCAGCCCCACCTTGTTGGGGAATGAGCAGTTCTTC.

V gene TRBV6-2 or TRBV6-3 combines with J gene TRBJ2-3, with TRBD2 matching over 11 bases. The germline V gene has CDR1 MNHEY and CDR2 SVGEGT. V lost 2 bases, J lost 2 bases, and 9 bases stayed unmatched. The CDR3 is made up of 18 amino acids. The CDR3 sequence is CASSYLAGGPFNTDTQYF. The DNA for the CDR3 is TGTGCCAGCAGTTACCTAGCGGGAGGCCCTTTTAACACAGATACGCAGTATTTT.

The rearrangement links TRBV28 to TRBJ1-1; D may be TRBD1 (6 bases). Germline V gene lookup returns CDR1 MDHEN and CDR2 SYDVKM. Trimming stripped 8 bases from V and 1 base from J, with 11 bases between. The CDR3 totals 13 residues. CDR3 sequence (DNA): TGTGCCAGCTTTACGGGGGCGAACACTGAAGCTTTCTTT. As protein: CASFTGANTEAFF.

Only a few counts were recorded for this clone. The rearrangement joins TRBV9 to TRBJ2-7; TRBD1 is a possible D gene (6 bases). Germline V CDR1 and CDR2: SGDLS, YYNGEE. The V gene lost 0 bases and the J gene lost 1 base, with 14 bases spanning the gap. The CDR3 covers 16 residues. The CDR3 here is CASSVDDRRPSYEQYF. DNA for the CDR3: TGTGCCAGCAGCGTAGATGACAGGCGTCCGTCCTACGAGCAGTACTTC.

The rearrangement links TRBV7-2 to TRBJ1-5; 7 bases are shared with TRBD1. Germline lookup yields CDR1 SGHTA and CDR2 FQGNSA. V dropped 4 bases and J dropped 0; count of bases not matched to a gene: 3. CDR3 length: 15 amino acids. CDR3 residues: CASSSTGYSNQPQHF. The CDR3 DNA reads TGTGCCAGCAGCTCGACAGGGTATAGCAATCAGCCCCAGCATTTT.

The chain is built from TRBV19 and TRBJ2-3, with 10 bases aligning to TRBD2. Germline trimming cut 7 bases from V and 6 bases from J; bases unmatched to any gene: 13. This CDR3 comprises 16 residues. CDR1 and CDR2 (germline): LNHDA, SQIVND (reference sequence). The CDR3 loop is CASTASGSIPADTQYF. Written as DNA, the CDR3 is TGTGCCAGTACCGCTAGCGGGAGCATACCCGCGGATACGCAGTATTTT.

This chain joins TRBV29-1 and TRBJ1-3; D is uncertain. CDR3 length: 17 amino acids. From germline, CDR1 is SQVTM and CDR2 ANQGSEA. V was clipped by 1 base and J by 0 bases, with 16 bases between them. For the CDR3, the DNA is TGCAGCGTTGAAGCTCGCTCCGGGCCCAACTCTGGAAACACCATATATTTT. It yields the protein CSVEARSGPNSGNTIYF.

V usage is TRBV2 and J usage is TRBJ1-2, with 7 bases aligning to TRBD1. Trimming at V came to 9 bases and at J to 3 bases, leaving 13 bases not matched to a gene. CDR1 is SNHLY, CDR2 FYNNEI, per germline. This CDR3 spans 15 amino acids. CDR3 in DNA: TGTGCCAGTGAAGAGGGGGCGCGGTCTGACTATGGCTACACCTTC. Translation gives CASEEGARSDYGYTF.

Turning to this clone: Other DNA sequences of this sample code for an identical CDR3. The chain employs TRBV6-5 and TRBJ1-1; tentative D call: TRBD1 (5 bases). Trimming shortened V by 2 bases and J by 1 base, and 8 bases separated the two germline ends. Germline CDR1 is MNHEY and CDR2 is SVGAGI. This CDR3 is built from 14 residues. DNA for the CDR3: TGTGCCAGCAGTTACGGCAGGGAGAACACTGAAGCTTTCTTT. Residues: CASSYGRENTEAFF.

The V call is TRBV19, the J call TRBJ1-1; weak D call: TRBD1 (6 bases). The V end was cut by 6 bases, the J end by 1 base, with 12 bases between. The CDR3 sequence is 14 residues long. In germline, CDR1 is LNHDA, CDR2 SQIVND (reference sequence). The CDR3 coding sequence is TGTGCCAGTAGACAAGCGGGACAGAACACTGAAGCTTTCTTT. This translates into CASRQAGQNTEAFF.

The chain carries TRBV6-5 and TRBJ1-2; D perhaps matches TRBD1 (6 bases). Germline V gene sequence: CDR1 MNHEY, CDR2 SVGAGI. V shed 5 bases and J shed 2 bases, with 12 bases lying between them. There are 14 residues in the CDR3. Here the CDR3 DNA reads TGTGCCAGCAGTCCGGGACATCCAAACTATGGCTACACCTTC. This translates into CASSPGHPNYGYTF.

This clone was counted only a few times. DNA of the CDR3: TGCGCCAGCCGGCGAGGAGACAGAATGAACACTGAAGCTTTCTTT. Translating gives CASRRGDRMNTEAFF. The chain couples TRBV5-1 to TRBJ1-1, with D possibly matching TRBD1 (5 bases). CDR3 size: 15 residues. The V gene's germline CDR1 is SGHRS and CDR2 YFSETQ. The germline V and J ends were trimmed by 7 bases and 0 bases, with 16 bases remaining between them.